This T cell receptor (beta chain) was recorded in a study of blood T cell repertoires in COVID-19. Study at large: The samples span acute and convalescent COVID-19 from the United States, Italy and Spain. T cells, B-cell-depleted T cells, or PBMCs provided the cDNA or gDNA that served as material.

Cohorts were based on clinical histories the participants reported. In the original processing: Cell counts per sample came from amplifying reference gene primers. The data were produced by immunoSEQ multiplex PCR, yet TCRdb's version contains in-frame clones alone and is incomplete. V and J calls and clone size are copied from that table; D and trimming were computed from the DNA. The table has about 50,000 clones, approximately 82% seen once. V dropped 0 bases and J dropped 7 bases, with 15 bases sitting between them. Germline CDR1 reads MGHRA; CDR2 reads YSYEKL. CDR3 size: 15 residues. J is TRBJ1-2 and V is TRBV4-1; D gene ambiguous. Source material: PBMCs or T cells enriched from blood (not recorded which). This sequence was found in a woman aged 45 to 65 with acute COVID-19. The CDR3: CASSQDQVSAIGYTF. CDR3 DNA sequence: TGCGCCAGCAGCCAAGATCAGGTTTCCGCAATTGGCTACACCTTC.